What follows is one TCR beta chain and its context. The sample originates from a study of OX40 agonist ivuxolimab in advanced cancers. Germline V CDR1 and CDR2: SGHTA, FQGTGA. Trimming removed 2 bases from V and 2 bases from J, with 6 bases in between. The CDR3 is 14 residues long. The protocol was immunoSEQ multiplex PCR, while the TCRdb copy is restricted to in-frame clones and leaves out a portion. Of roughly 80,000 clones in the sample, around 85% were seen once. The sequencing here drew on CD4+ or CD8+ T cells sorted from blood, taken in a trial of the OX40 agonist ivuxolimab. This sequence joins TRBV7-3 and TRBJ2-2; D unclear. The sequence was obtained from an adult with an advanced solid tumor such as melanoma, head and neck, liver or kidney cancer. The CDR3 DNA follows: TGTGCCAGCAGCTTAGGGGTCAACACCGGGGAGCTGTTTTTT. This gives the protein CASSLGVNTGELFF.